The 30 T cell receptor beta chains below were found in one sample sequenced in a study of blood T cell repertoires in COVID-19. Some clones are missing from TCRdb's copy, which holds only in-frame ones; the method was immunoSEQ multiplex PCR. The sample lists about 55,000 clones, around four fifths occurring once. Sequenced: peripheral blood. These receptors originate from a woman aged 55 to 70 with acute or convalescent COVID-19.

This chain connects TRBV9 to TRBJ2-3, with D perhaps matching TRBD1 (6 bases). V lost 3 bases to trimming and J lost 2 bases, with 13 bases between them. This CDR3 is built from 15 residues. Germline V gives CDR1 SGDLS, CDR2 YYNGEE. CDR3 region: CASSAGTSPTDTQYF. The CDR3 DNA follows: TGTGCCAGCAGCGCAGGGACATCCCCCACAGATACGCAGTATTTT.

J is TRBJ2-5 and V is TRBV3-1 (or the pseudogene TRBV3-2), with 12 bases lining up with TRBD2. The CDR3 is 14 amino acids. Germline loops: CDR1 LGHDT, CDR2 YNNKEL (reference sequence). The V and J ends lost 2 bases and 10 bases, in that order; junction bases with no gene match: 5. Here the CDR3 DNA reads TGTGCCAGCAGCCAAACAACTAGCGGGGGGAACCAGTACTTC. It translates to CASSQTTSGGNQYF.

The CDR3 nucleotides read TGTGCCAGCAGTTTGTACAGGGCCCACAGGGGAAAACTGTTTTTT. Translated: CASSLYRAHRGKLFF. J is TRBJ1-4 and V is TRBV28, with 7 bases fitting TRBD1. Germline values: CDR1 MDHEN, CDR2 SYDVKM. This CDR3 has 15 amino acids. Germline trimming cut 3 bases from V and 10 bases from J; bases unmatched to any gene: 11.

CDR3 loop: CASSPRGSGRNTEAFF. CDR3 DNA: TGCGCCAGCAGTCCTCGGGGGTCAGGGCGGAACACTGAAGCTTTCTTT. V and J are TRBV5-1 and TRBJ1-1, with a tentative D call TRBD1 (5 bases). CDR1 is SGHRS and CDR2 is YFSETQ in the germline V gene. The CDR3 totals 16 residues. The germline V and J ends were trimmed by 5 bases and 1 base, with 18 bases remaining between them.

The chain uses TRBV6-1 and TRBJ1-5; tentative D call: TRBD1 (5 bases). V was shortened by 3 bases and J by 2 bases, with 8 bases between the two germline ends. CDR1 is MNHNS, CDR2 SASEGT, per germline. The CDR3 consists of 14 residues. The DNA for the CDR3 is TGTGCCAGCAGTGACAGGGCTGGCAATCAGCCCCAGCATTTT. This sequence encodes CASSDRAGNQPQHF.

The chain employs TRBV18 and TRBJ2-6; D is ambiguous. V lost 5 bases to trimming and J lost 4 bases, with 15 bases between them. There are 16 residues in the CDR3. Germline V CDR1 and CDR2: KGHSH, LQKENI. The CDR3 coding sequence is TGTGCCAGCTCATCCGATAGTATGTACGGGGCCAACGTCCTGACTTTC. Its translation is CASSSDSMYGANVLTF.

This chain joins TRBV7-9 and TRBJ1-1, with 8 bases matching TRBD1. V shed 5 bases and J 4 bases; nucleotides not matched to a gene: 15. Germline V gives CDR1 SEHNR, CDR2 FQNEAQ (reference sequence). The length of the CDR3 is 17 residues. In DNA, the CDR3 is TGTGCCAGCAGCCGAACAGACAGGGGCGGTGGTAGCACTGAAGCTTTCTTT. Translated: CASSRTDRGGGSTEAFF.

The chain carries TRBV5-8 and TRBJ1-1; no reliable D call. The CDR3 totals 15 residues. Looked up from germline, CDR1 is SGHTS and CDR2 is YDEGEE. V lost 0 bases and J 5 bases, leaving 14 bases between the germline ends. The CDR3 bases are TGTGCCAGCAGCTTGGCCGGAGTGCAGATGACTGAAGCTTTCTTT. It translates to CASSLAGVQMTEAFF.

Here the CDR3 reads CASSVHRAADTQYF. In DNA, the CDR3 is TGTGCCAGCAGCGTACACAGGGCGGCAGATACGCAGTATTTT. The rearrangement joins TRBV5-4 to TRBJ2-3; the D gene is possibly TRBD1 (6 bases). Between the trimmed V and J ends, which lost 4 bases and 4 bases, there was a span of 13 bases. Germline V gene lookup returns CDR1 SGHNT and CDR2 YYREEE (reference sequence). There are 14 residues in the CDR3. Together with reference TRBV5-4 and TRBJ2-3, the CDR3 gives the full variable domain: ETGVTQSPTHLIKTRGQQVTLRCSSQSGHNTVSWYQQALGQGPQFIFQYYREEENGRGNFPPRFSGLQFPNYSSELNVNALELDDSALYLCASSVHRAADTQYFGPGTRLTVL.

The genes are TRBV2 and TRBJ2-7, with 10 bases fitting TRBD1. Germline-derived CDR1 and CDR2 are SNHLY and FYNNEI. This CDR3 is built from 16 residues. J was trimmed by 2 bases and V by 8 bases; bases with no gene match: 12. CDR3 coding DNA: TGTGCCAGCCGGGACAGGGGAACAGCGGGAGCCTACGAGCAGTACTTC. This sequence encodes CASRDRGTAGAYEQYF.

The chain joins TRBV20-1 to TRBJ2-6; no clear D. With 3 bases removed from V and 6 bases from J, the gap between germline ends came to 12 bases. CDR1 DFQATT and CDR2 SNEGSKA come from the germline V gene (reference sequence). This CDR3 comprises 14 residues. Written as DNA, the CDR3 is TGCAGTGCTAGTGCTAACTCGATGGCCAACGTCCTGACTTTC. It translates to CSASANSMANVLTF.

A word on this clone: One end of the junction fails to match germline, which may point to a read error. The rearrangement uses TRBV7-7 and TRBJ1-5, with unresolved D. Per germline, CDR1 SSHAT and CDR2 FNYEAQ (reference sequence). The CDR3 spans 13 residues. CDR3 region: CASSLAPSQPQHF. The CDR3 region has the DNA TGTGCTAGCAGCTTAGCGCCGAGTCAGCCCCAGCATTTT.

This chain links TRBV30 with TRBJ1-1, with D possibly being TRBD1 (5 bases). Trimming stripped 7 bases from V and 1 base from J, with 13 bases between. CDR3 length: 13 amino acids. The germline V gene has CDR1 GTSNPN and CDR2 SVGIG (reference sequence). DNA for the CDR3: TGTGCCTACCAAGGGCAGGGGAACACTGAAGCTTTCTTT. This gives the protein CAYQGQGNTEAFF.

V gene TRBV28 combines with J gene TRBJ2-3, with D maybe TRBD1 (5 bases). This CDR3 has 11 amino acids. The V gene lost 4 bases and the J gene lost 8 bases, with 7 bases spanning the gap. Germline V gene data show CDR1 as MDHEN and CDR2 as SYDVKM. CDR3 nucleotide sequence: TGTGCCAGCAGTTGGGGCGTTACGCAGTATTTT. Encoded protein: CASSWGVTQYF. Full variable domain (remainder filled in from reference TRBV28 and TRBJ2-3): DVKVTQSSRYLVKRTGEKVFLECVQDMDHENMFWYRQDPGLGLRLIYFSYDVKMKEKGDIPEGYSVSREKKERFSLILESASTNQTSMYLCASSWGVTQYFGPGTRLTVL.

The chain carries TRBV10-3 and TRBJ1-2, with a tentative D call TRBD1 (5 bases). The CDR3 runs 13 residues. CDR1 and CDR2 (germline): ENHRY, SYGVKD. V gave up 8 bases and J gave up 7 bases, with 17 bases separating them. The CDR3 DNA sequence: TGTGCCATCCGGGCGTTGTCAGGGCTTGGCTACACCTTC. Its translation: CAIRALSGLGYTF.

The rearrangement links TRBV5-4 to TRBJ2-2, with TRBD1 as a possible D gene (5 bases). This CDR3 is 14 amino acids long. V was shortened by 0 bases and J by 7 bases, with 10 bases between the two germline ends. From germline, CDR1 is SGHNT and CDR2 YYREEE (reference sequence). The CDR3 protein is CASSLGERGGELFF. The CDR3 nucleotides read TGTGCCAGCAGCTTGGGGGAAAGGGGCGGGGAGCTGTTTTTT.

The chain combines TRBV6-5 with TRBJ1-2; TRBD1 aligns across 11 bases. The J segment lost 5 bases and the V segment lost 6 bases, leaving 8 bases of the junction unmatched. The CDR3 runs 15 residues. Looked up from germline, CDR1 is MNHEY and CDR2 is SVGAGI. DNA for the CDR3: TGTGCCAGCAGCGGGACAGGGGGTTCTCGGTATGGCTACACCTTC. Encoded protein: CASSGTGGSRYGYTF.

J is TRBJ2-7 and V is TRBV7-9; TRBD1 agrees at 7 bases. V lost 4 bases, J lost 5 bases, and 11 bases stayed unmatched. The CDR3 has 15 amino acids. Per the germline V gene, CDR1 is SEHNR and CDR2 is FQNEAQ (reference sequence). The CDR3 reads CASSSTRDSIDEQYF. The DNA for the CDR3 is TGTGCCAGCAGCTCCACCCGGGACAGCATCGACGAGCAGTACTTC.

This clone was detected a few times. The chain links TRBV19 to TRBJ2-7; maybe TRBD1 (5 bases). This CDR3 spans 13 amino acids. The V end lost 3 bases, the J end lost 5 bases, and 11 bases lay between the germline ends. The germline CDR1 and CDR2 sequences are LNHDA and SQIVND (reference sequence). Written as DNA, the CDR3 is TGTGCCAGTAGTATTTCAGGGTTTAACGAGCAGTACTTC. It is translated as CASSISGFNEQYF.

Worth noting for this clone: Germline is not matched at one junction end, which may reflect a read error. CDR3 amino acids: CASSYSGTGMIF. The CDR3 DNA sequence: TGTGCCAGCAGTTACTCTGGGACAGGAATGATCTTC. This rearrangement joins TRBV6-5 to TRBJ2-1, with 8 bases fitting TRBD1. In germline, CDR1 is MNHEY, CDR2 SVGAGI. This CDR3 region has 12 residues.

The chain recombines TRBV6-5 with TRBJ1-5; D ambiguous. CDR1 is MNHEY and CDR2 is SVGAGI in the germline V gene. V lost 0 bases and J lost 6, with 9 bases in between. CDR3 size: 14 residues. This CDR3 is CASSYSRFSQPQHF. The CDR3 region has the DNA TGTGCCAGCAGTTACTCGCGCTTTAGTCAGCCCCAGCATTTT.

This sequence joins TRBV5-1 and TRBJ2-7; 9 bases align to TRBD2. CDR1 is SGHRS, CDR2 YFSETQ, per germline. There are 15 residues in the CDR3. With V trimmed by 0 bases and J by 4 bases, 5 bases remained unmatched. As DNA, the CDR3 is TGCGCCAGCAGCTTGGCTAGCGGGATGAATTACGAGCAGTACTTC. Protein: CASSLASGMNYEQYF.

This clone has a single count. The rearrangement links TRBV24-1 to TRBJ2-1; weak D call: TRBD1 (7 bases). From germline, CDR1 is KGHDR and CDR2 SFDVKD. V gave up 3 bases and J gave up 10 bases, with 21 bases separating them. This CDR3 is built from 16 residues. CDR3 nucleotide sequence: TGTGCCACCAGTGATCCCCAGGGGGGACCAGCGTACGAGCAGTTCTTC. Translation gives CATSDPQGGPAYEQFF.

The CDR3 reads CASSSGLLNTEAFF. The CDR3 nucleotides are TGCGCCAGCAGCTCGGGACTTTTGAACACTGAAGCTTTCTTT. The V call is TRBV5-1, the J call TRBJ1-1; D is possibly TRBD1 (5 bases). The germline V and J ends were trimmed by 3 bases and 0 bases, with 9 bases remaining between them. Germline values: CDR1 SGHRS, CDR2 YFSETQ. The CDR3 runs 14 residues.

DNA of the CDR3: TGTGCCAGCAGCGCCACCTGGACAGGAACTCAAGAGACCCAGTACTTC. As protein: CASSATWTGTQETQYF. The gene calls are TRBV9 and TRBJ2-5, with 7 bases matching TRBD1. The CDR3 length is 16 residues. Germline-derived CDR1 and CDR2 are SGDLS and YYNGEE. The J segment lost 2 bases and the V segment lost 3 bases, leaving 10 bases of the junction unmatched.

V gene TRBV27 combines with J gene TRBJ2-5; D perhaps matches TRBD2 (7 bases). The germline V gene encodes CDR1 MNHEY and CDR2 SMNVEV (reference sequence). This CDR3 contains 17 residues. Trimming took off 1 base at V and 3 bases at J, with 18 bases between the two ends. CDR3 protein: CASSLFAPREGEETQYF. The CDR3 nucleotides read TGTGCCAGCAGTTTATTCGCTCCCAGGGAGGGGGAAGAGACCCAGTACTTC.

This clone has more than one count but fewer than ten. The rearrangement links TRBV18 to TRBJ2-7, with TRBD1 matching 11 bases. J was trimmed by 6 bases and V by 5 bases; bases with no gene match: 12. This CDR3 spans 16 amino acids. The germline V gene encodes CDR1 KGHSH and CDR2 LQKENI. CDR3 in amino acids: CASSEAGQGALSEQYF. The CDR3 DNA sequence: TGTGCCAGCTCAGAAGCAGGACAGGGGGCTTTGTCCGAGCAGTACTTC.

The chain carries TRBV4-2 and TRBJ2-2; 8 nucleotides align to TRBD2. The CDR3 is made up of 14 amino acids. V shed 11 bases, J shed 0 bases, and the junction held 5 bases outside the gene matches. Germline CDR1 and CDR2: LGHNA and YNFKEQ. The CDR3 loop reads CASGGAANTGELFF. The CDR3, as DNA: TGTGCCTCCGGGGGGGCCGCGAACACCGGGGAGCTGTTTTTT.

V is TRBV3-1 (or the pseudogene TRBV3-2) and J is TRBJ1-2; no clear D gene. Germline V gives CDR1 LGHDT, CDR2 YNNKEL (reference sequence). This CDR3 region has 13 residues. V lost 1 base and J 2 bases, leaving 5 bases between the germline ends. The CDR3 nucleotides are TGTGCCAGCAGCCAAGCCCCGAACTATGGCTACACCTTC. It codes for CASSQAPNYGYTF.

The chain combines TRBV20-1 with TRBJ1-3; D is undetermined. CDR3 size: 14 residues. CDR1 is DFQATT and CDR2 is SNEGSKA in the germline V gene (reference sequence). Trimming took off 3 bases at V and 0 bases at J, with 9 bases between the two ends. The DNA for the CDR3 is TGCAGTGCTAGTCTGGGAGGCTCTGGAAACACCATATATTTT. Its protein product is CSASLGGSGNTIYF.